This TCR beta chain was recovered during a study of T cell responses to AZD1222 COVID-19 vaccine (dated by TCRdb to about 2021). Turning to the overall study: AZD1222 recipients with second doses at about 4 weeks or about 12 weeks were pooled, because spike-specific TCR depth and breadth did not differ between schedules. A total of 233 trial participants underwent TCR sequencing, of whom 207 had received two doses of AZD1222 and roughly 26 had received two doses of the MenACWY control vaccine. Trial participants were enrolled by age into subgroups of 18-55, 56-69 and 70-plus years, and about 150, 27 and 61 TCR-sequenced participants, respectively, were included in these subgroups. What the authors observed across the whole study: CD4 TCRs associated with the vaccine covered the entire spike protein, and the dominant responses were in regions 160-218 and 743-854. After two AZD1222 doses, spike-specific TCR breadth and depth were significantly higher than at day 0 and than in MenACWY recipients. Most participants were white British and females outnumbered males, and the authors suggested that clonal diversity may have been underestimated. Conclusions about previously exposed vaccinees were limited because only 6 or 7 AZD1222 recipients were SARS-CoV-2 seropositive at baseline. The 56-69-year group was small, and its depth increase did not reach significance, likely because of low power. Epitopes outside the regions mutated in the B.1.351 and B.1.1.7 variants were reportedly recognized by nearly half of the unique spike-specific TCRs. Because no day 14 peak-response samples were available, repertoires were characterized only after the peak T cell response.

The CDR3 regions of human TCRbeta chains were analyzed by immunosequencing. The authors processed their data as follows. Repertoire TCRs were checked for matches against a reference library of SARS-CoV-2-specific TCRs that had been generated using the MIRA antigen-specificity platform. Breadth was defined as the fraction of unique TCRs that were SARS-CoV-2-associated, and depth was defined as the fraction of total T cells that were SARS-CoV-2-associated. Each spike-specific TCR was assigned to its reactive spike region and to a CD4 or CD8 class using the MIRA data. Log10-transformed breadth and depth values were compared by one-way ANOVA with Sidak's multiple comparisons tests. Held by TCRdb, this immuneACCESS table contains in-frame sequences only and omits some clones. Under half of the omission traces to an unresolved V gene where checked; the cause of the rest is unknown. For V, J and clone size, that table is used; D and trimming come from the DNA. The sample table contains 84,000 or so clones; only one count was recorded for over 80% of them. The top ten hold roughly 15% of the sample.

About this clone itself: Its antigen is still unknown. Within one base of it there is no much larger clone, and no base qualities were kept.

The CDR3 runs 14 residues from the cysteine to the phenylalanine. Here the CDR3 DNA is all that survives: 42 bases in frame from base 1. CDR1 SGHTA and CDR2 FQGTGA are derived from the germline V gene. Deletion took 1 base off V and 4 bases off J, with a span of 10 bases between the germline ends. In the paper's terms, the time point label means: baseline before first vaccination. Vaccinee samples were obtained from the UK trials COV001 and COV002, which included a single-blind randomized controlled phase 2/3 trial of AZD1222 (ChAdOx1 nCoV-19) in healthy adults. For TCRbeta chain sequencing, PBMC samples were collected from trial participants at day 0 and at day 28 after the second dose.

Rearrangement joined TRBV7-3 to TRBJ1-2, and possibly TRBD1, on 6 matching bases. This specimen was peripheral blood, taken on day 0 of AZD1222 vaccination. This sequence originates from an adult in good health. The CDR3 protein sequence reads: CASSLMGGSYGYTF. In nucleotides, the sequence is TGTGCCAGCAGCTTAATGGGGGGCAGCTATGGCTACACCTTC.